The T cell receptor beta chain described here comes from a study of CD8+ T cells in alopecia areata. This clone was recorded a few times. Its matching antigen is unknown. As the sequencing template, cDNA was produced by extracting RNA and reverse transcribing it. The method was immunoSEQ multiplex PCR; TCRdb's version includes in-frame clones alone and lacks a portion of them. The table shows roughly 110,000 clones, with 80% to 85% occurring only once. The CDR3 is 12 residues long. Trimming cost V 4 bases and J 2 bases, with 5 bases left between them. Germline assignment: CDR1 SGHRS and CDR2 YFSETQ. Treatment denoted: oral pan-JAK inhibitor, 5-10 mg twice daily. Regarding the study as a whole: Any link of baseline CD8+ expansion to response, resting on one nonresponder, remains uncertain.

The V call is TRBV5-1, the J call TRBJ2-3; D is ambiguous. This clonotype was obtained from a human donor with alopecia areata. The sample consisted of CD8+ T cells sorted from blood, taken at week 24, from a patient treated with tofacitinib. The chain's CDR3 is CASSGFTDTQYF. In DNA, the CDR3 is TGCGCCAGCAGCGGGTTCACAGATACGCAGTATTTT.